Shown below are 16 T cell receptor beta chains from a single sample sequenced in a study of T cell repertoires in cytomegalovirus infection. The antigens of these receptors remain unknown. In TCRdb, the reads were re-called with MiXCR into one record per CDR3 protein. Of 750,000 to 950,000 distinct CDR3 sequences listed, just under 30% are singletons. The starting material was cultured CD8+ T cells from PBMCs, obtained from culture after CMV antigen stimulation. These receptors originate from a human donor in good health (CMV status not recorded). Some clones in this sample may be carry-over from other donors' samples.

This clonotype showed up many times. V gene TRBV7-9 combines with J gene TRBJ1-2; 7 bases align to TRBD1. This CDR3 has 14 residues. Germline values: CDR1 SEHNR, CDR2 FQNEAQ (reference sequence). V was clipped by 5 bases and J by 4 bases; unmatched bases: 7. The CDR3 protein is CASSPPGQIYGYTF. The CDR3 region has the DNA TGTGCCAGCAGCCCCCCGGGACAGATCTATGGCTACACCTTC.

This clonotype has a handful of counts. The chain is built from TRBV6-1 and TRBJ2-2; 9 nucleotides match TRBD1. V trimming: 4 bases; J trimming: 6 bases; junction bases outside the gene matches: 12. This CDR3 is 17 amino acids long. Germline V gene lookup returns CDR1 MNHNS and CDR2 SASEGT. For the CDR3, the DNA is TGTGCCAGCAGTGGCCGGGACAGGGTATTCACGGCCGGGGAGCTGTTTTTT. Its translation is CASSGRDRVFTAGELFF.

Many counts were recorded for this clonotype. This CDR3 reads CASSLEGGYTF. In DNA, the CDR3 is TGTGCCAGCAGTCTAGAGGGAGGCTACACCTTC. The chain uses TRBV7-9 and TRBJ1-2; D call uncertain. V lost 6 bases and J 8 bases, leaving 10 bases between the germline ends. Germline V gene sequence: CDR1 SEHNR, CDR2 FQNEAQ (reference sequence). CDR3 size: 11 residues.

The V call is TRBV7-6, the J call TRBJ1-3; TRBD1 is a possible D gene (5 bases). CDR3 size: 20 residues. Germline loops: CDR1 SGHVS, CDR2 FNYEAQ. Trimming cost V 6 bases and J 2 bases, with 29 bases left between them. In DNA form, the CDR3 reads TGTGCCAGCAGTCCCCAGGGACTATATGGGCCACCGGCTACTGGAAACACCATATATTTT. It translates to CASSPQGLYGPPATGNTIYF.

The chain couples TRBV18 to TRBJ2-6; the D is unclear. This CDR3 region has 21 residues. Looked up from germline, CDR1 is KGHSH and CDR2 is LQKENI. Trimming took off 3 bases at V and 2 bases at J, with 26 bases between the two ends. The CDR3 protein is CASSPYRVPTSEVPGANVLTF. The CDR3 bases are TGTGCCAGCTCACCGTATAGGGTCCCTACATCCGAGGTTCCTGGGGCCAACGTCCTGACTTTC.

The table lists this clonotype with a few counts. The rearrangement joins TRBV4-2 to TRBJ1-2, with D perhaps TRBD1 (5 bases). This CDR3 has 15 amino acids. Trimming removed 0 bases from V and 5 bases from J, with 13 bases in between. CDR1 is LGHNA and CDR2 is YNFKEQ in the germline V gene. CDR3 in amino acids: CASSQETGDLYGYTF. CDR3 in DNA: TGTGCCAGCAGCCAAGAAACAGGAGACCTTTATGGCTACACCTTC.

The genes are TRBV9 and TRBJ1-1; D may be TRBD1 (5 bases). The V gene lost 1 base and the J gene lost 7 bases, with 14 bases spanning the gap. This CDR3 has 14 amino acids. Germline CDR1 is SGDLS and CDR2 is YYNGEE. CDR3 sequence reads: CASSVRGISGEAFF. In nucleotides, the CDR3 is TGTGCCAGCAGCGTACGGGGGATTTCTGGTGAAGCTTTCTTT.

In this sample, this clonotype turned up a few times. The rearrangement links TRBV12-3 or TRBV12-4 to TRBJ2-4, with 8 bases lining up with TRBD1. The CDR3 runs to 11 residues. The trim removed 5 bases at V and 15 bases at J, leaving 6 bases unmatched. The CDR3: CASSAGQGPYF. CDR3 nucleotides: TGTGCCAGCAGTGCCGGACAGGGTCCGTACTTC.

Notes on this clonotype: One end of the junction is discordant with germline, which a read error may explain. The CDR3 spells CASSLPGNKSFF. CDR3 nucleotides: TGTGCCAGCAGCCTTCCGGGAAACAAATCATTCTTC. This chain links TRBV6-6 with TRBJ2-4; possibly TRBD2 for D (5 bases). Germline V gives CDR1 MNHNY, CDR2 SVGAGI (reference sequence). The CDR3 runs to 12 residues.

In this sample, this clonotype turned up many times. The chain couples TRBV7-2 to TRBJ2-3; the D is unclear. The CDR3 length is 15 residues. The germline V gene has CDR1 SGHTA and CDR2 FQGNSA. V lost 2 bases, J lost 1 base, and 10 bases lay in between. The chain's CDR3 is CASSLRPGGTDTQYF. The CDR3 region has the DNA TGTGCCAGCAGCTTAAGACCCGGAGGCACAGATACGCAGTATTTT.

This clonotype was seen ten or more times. The CDR3 DNA follows: TGTGCCAGCAGCCCCCATTCTGGGGCGGACGAGCAGTACTTC. This gives the protein CASSPHSGADEQYF. The chain combines TRBV7-2 with TRBJ2-7; D might be TRBD1 (5 bases). Germline V CDR1 and CDR2: SGHTA, FQGNSA. Between the trimmed V and J ends, which lost 5 bases and 5 bases, there was a span of 16 bases. There are 14 residues in the CDR3.

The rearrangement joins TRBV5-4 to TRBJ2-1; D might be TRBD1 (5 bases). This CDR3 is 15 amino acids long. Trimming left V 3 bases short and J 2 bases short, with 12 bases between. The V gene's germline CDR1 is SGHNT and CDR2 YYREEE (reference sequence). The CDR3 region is CASSSPGYTYNEQFF. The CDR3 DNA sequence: TGTGCCAGCAGCTCGCCAGGGTACACCTACAATGAGCAGTTCTTC.

The CDR3 DNA reads as TGTGCCAGCACAGTGCAGGGTTTCCATCCGAGCTACACCTTC. Amino acids: CASTVQGFHPSYTF. The chain has TRBV12-3 or TRBV12-4 and TRBJ1-2; tentatively, D is TRBD1 (5 bases). The CDR3 covers 14 residues. V was shortened by 7 bases and J by 9 bases, with 21 bases between the two germline ends.

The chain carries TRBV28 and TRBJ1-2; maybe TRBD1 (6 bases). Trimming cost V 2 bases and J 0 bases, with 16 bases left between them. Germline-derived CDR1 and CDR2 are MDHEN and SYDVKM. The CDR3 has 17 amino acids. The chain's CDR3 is CASSLGPGVASNYGYTF. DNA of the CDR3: TGTGCCAGCAGTTTAGGTCCAGGGGTCGCCTCTAACTATGGCTACACCTTC.

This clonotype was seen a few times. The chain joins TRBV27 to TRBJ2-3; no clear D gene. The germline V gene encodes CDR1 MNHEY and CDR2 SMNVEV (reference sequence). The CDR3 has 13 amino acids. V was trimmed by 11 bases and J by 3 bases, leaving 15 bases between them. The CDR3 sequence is CAAGPSGTDTQYF. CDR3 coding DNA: TGTGCCGCTGGACCAAGTGGGACAGATACGCAGTATTTT.

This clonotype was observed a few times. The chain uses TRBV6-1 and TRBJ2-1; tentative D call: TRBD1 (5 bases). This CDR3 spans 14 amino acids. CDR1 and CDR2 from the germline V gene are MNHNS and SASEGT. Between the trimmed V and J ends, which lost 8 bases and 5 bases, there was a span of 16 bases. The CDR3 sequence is CASGTGTPNNEQFF. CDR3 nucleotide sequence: TGTGCCAGCGGCACAGGTACTCCTAACAATGAGCAGTTCTTC.